Given below is one T cell receptor (beta chain) in context. Its target is unknown. These data are taken from a study of blood T cells in healthy people across ages. Study observations and caveats: Expanded clonotype shifts may have been confounded, as the donors had an unknown CMV status.

The CDR3 spans 17 residues. Losses at the gene ends were 0 bases for V and 0 bases for J; bases not matched to a gene: 5. Germline CDR1 KGHSH, CDR2 LQKENI. Using a J-beta primer mix together with a sample-barcoded 5' primer, a second PCR was run for roughly 6 to 12 cycles. Through a template-switch adaptor with 12 random nucleotides, each cDNA molecule received a tag. TCRdb fed the 5' RACE reads into MiXCR, producing one record per CDR3 protein. The sample consists of more than 1.4 million distinct CDR3 sequences, about 40% of them appearing once. The clonotype was recovered from a woman between 18 and 29 years old in good health. Specimen: blood. This chain joins TRBV18 and TRBJ2-3, with 8 bases identical to TRBD2. CDR3 nucleotides: TGTGCCAGCTCACCACCGTTAGCGGGGCCCAGCACAGATACGCAGTATTTT. As protein: CASSPPLAGPSTDTQYF. Supplemented by reference TRBV18 and TRBJ2-3, the full variable domain reads NAGVMQNPRHLVRRRGQEARLRCSPMKGHSHVYWYRQLPEEGLKFMVYLQKENIIDESGMPKERFSAEFPKEGPSILRIQQVVRGDSAAYFCASSPPLAGPSTDTQYFGPGTRLTVL.